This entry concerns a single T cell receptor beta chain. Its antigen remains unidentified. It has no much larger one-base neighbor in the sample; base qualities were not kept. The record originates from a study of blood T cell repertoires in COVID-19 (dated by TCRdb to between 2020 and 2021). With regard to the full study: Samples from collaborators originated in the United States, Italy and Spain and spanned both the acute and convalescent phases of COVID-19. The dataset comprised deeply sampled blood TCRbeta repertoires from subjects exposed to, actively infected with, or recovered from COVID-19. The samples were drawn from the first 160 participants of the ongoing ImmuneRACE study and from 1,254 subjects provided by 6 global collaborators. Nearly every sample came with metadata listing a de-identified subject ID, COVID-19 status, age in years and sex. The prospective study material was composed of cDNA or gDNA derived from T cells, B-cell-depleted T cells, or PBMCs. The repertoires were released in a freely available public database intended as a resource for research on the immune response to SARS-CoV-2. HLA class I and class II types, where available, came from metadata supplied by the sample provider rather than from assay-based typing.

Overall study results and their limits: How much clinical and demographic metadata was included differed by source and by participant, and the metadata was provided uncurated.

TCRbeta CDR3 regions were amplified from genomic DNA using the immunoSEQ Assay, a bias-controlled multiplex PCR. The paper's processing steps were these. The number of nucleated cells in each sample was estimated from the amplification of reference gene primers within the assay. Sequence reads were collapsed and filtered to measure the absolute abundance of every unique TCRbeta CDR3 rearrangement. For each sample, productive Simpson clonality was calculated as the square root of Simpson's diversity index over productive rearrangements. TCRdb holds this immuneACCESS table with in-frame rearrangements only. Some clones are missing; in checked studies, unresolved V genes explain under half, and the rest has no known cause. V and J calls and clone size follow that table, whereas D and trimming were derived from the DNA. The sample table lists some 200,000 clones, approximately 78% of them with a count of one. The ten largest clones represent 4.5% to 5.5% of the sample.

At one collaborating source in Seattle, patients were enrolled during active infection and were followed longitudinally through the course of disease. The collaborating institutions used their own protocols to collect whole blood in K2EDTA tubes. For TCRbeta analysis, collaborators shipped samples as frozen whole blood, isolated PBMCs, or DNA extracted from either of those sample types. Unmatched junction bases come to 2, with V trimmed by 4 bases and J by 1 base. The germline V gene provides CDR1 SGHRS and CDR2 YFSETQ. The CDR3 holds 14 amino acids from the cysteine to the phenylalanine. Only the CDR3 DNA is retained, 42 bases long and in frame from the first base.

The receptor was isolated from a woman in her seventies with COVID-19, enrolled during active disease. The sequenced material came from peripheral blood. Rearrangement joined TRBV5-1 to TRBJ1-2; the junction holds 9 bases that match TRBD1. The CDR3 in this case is CASSLTGGNYGYTF. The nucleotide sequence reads TGCGCCAGCAGCCTGACAGGGGGTAACTATGGCTACACCTTC.